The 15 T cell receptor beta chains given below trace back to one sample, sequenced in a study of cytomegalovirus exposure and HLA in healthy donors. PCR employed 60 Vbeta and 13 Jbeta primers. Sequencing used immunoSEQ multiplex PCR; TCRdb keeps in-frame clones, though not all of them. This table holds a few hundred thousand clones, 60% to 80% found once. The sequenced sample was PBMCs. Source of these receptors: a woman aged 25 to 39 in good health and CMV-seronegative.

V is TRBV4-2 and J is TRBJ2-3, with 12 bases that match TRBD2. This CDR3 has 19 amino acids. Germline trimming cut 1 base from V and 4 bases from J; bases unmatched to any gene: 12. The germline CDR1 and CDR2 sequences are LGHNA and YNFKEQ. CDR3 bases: TGTGCCAGCAGCCAAGCCTTGTCTAGCGGGAGGGGAGATCCAGATACGCAGTATTTT. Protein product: CASSQALSSGRGDPDTQYF.

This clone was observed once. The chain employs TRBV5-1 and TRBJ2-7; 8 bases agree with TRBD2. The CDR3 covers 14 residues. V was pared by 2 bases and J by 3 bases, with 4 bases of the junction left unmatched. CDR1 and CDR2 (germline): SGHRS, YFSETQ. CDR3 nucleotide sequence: TGCGCCAGCAGCTTCACTAGCGGAGTCTACGAGCAGTACTTC. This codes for CASSFTSGVYEQYF.

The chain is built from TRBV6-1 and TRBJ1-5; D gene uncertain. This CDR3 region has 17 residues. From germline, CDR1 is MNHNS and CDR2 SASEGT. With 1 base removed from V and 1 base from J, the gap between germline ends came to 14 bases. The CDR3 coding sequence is TGTGCCAGCAGTGAAGTGTCGGTCCGGGGAAGCAATCAGCCCCAGCATTTT. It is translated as CASSEVSVRGSNQPQHF.

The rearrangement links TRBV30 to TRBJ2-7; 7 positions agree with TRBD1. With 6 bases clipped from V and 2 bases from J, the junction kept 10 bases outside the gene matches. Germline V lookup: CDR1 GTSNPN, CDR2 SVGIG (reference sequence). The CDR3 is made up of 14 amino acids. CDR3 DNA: TGTGCCTGTACAGGGACAGAAAGAACCTACGAGCAGTACTTC. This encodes CACTGTERTYEQYF. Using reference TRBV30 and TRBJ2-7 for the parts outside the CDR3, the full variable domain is SQTIHQWPATLVQPVGSPLSLECTVEGTSNPNLYWYRQAAGRGLQLLFYSVGIGQISSEVPQNLSASRPQDRQFILSSKKLLLSDSGFYLCACTGTERTYEQYFGPGTRLTVT.

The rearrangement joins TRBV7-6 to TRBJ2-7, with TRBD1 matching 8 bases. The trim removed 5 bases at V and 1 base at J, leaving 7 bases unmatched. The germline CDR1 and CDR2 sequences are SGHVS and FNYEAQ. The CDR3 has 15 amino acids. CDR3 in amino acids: CASSDWTGPSYEQYF. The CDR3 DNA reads TGTGCCAGCAGCGACTGGACAGGGCCATCCTACGAGCAGTACTTC.

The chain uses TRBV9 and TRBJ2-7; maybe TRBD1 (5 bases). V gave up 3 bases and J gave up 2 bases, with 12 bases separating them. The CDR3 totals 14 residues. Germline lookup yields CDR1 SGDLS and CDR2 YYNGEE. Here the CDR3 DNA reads TGTGCCAGCAGCGGTTGGGAAGGGGCCTACGAGCAGTACTTC. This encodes CASSGWEGAYEQYF.

In nucleotides, the CDR3 is TGTGCCTGGAGTATGAGCACCGGGGAGCTGTTTTTT. Encoded protein: CAWSMSTGELFF. The chain couples TRBV30 to TRBJ2-2; D not certain. The germline V gene encodes CDR1 GTSNPN and CDR2 SVGIG (reference sequence). The CDR3 consists of 12 residues. Trimming pared 2 bases from V and 4 bases from J, leaving 5 bases between. The full variable domain, rest sourced from reference TRBV30 and TRBJ2-2, is SQTIHQWPATLVQPVGSPLSLECTVEGTSNPNLYWYRQAAGRGLQLLFYSVGIGQISSEVPQNLSASRPQDRQFILSSKKLLLSDSGFYLCAWSMSTGELFFGEGSRLTVL.

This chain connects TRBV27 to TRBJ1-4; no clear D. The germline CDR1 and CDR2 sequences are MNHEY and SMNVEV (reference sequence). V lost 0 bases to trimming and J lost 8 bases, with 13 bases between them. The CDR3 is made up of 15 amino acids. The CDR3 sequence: CASSLSHILGEKLFF. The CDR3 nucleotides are TGTGCCAGCAGTTTATCTCATATCTTGGGCGAAAAACTGTTTTTT.

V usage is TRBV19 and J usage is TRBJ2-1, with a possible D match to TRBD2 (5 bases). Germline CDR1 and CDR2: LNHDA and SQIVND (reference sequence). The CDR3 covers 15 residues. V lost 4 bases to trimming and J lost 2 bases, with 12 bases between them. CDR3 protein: CASSRSGGPYNEQFF. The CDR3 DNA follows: TGTGCCAGTAGTAGAAGCGGAGGACCCTACAATGAGCAGTTCTTC.

The CDR3 DNA is TGTGCCAGCAGCTTTGGTCCCAGGGCCTACGAGCAGTACTTC. Its translation: CASSFGPRAYEQYF. The chain is built from TRBV11-2 and TRBJ2-7, with D perhaps matching TRBD1 (5 bases). The germline CDR1 and CDR2 sequences are SGHAT and FQNNGV. This CDR3 has 14 residues. V lost 3 bases, J lost 2 bases, and 11 bases lay in between.

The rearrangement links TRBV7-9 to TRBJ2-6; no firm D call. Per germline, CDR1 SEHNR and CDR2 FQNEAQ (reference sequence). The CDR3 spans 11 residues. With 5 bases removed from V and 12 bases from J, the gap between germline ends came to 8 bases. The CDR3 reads CASSLLFVLTF. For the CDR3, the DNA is TGTGCCAGCAGCCTTCTCTTCGTCCTGACTTTC. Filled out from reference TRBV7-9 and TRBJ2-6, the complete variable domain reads DTGVSQNPRHKITKRGQNVTFRCDPISEHNRLYWYRQTLGQGPEFLTYFQNEAQLEKSRLLSDRFSAERPKGSFSTLEIQRTEQGDSAMYLCASSLLFVLTFGAGSRLTVL.

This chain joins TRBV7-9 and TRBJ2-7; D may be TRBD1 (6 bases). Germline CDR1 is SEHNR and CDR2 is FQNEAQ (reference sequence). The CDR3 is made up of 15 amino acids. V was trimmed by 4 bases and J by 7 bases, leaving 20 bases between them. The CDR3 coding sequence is TGTGCCAGCAGCTACGGTGCAGGGGTAATGAGGGAGCAGTACTTC. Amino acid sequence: CASSYGAGVMREQYF.

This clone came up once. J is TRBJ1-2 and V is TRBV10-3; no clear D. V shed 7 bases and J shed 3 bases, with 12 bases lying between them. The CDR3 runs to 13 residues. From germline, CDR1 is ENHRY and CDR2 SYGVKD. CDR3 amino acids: CAITLTDHYGYTF. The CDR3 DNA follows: TGTGCCATCACGTTAACAGATCACTATGGCTACACCTTC.

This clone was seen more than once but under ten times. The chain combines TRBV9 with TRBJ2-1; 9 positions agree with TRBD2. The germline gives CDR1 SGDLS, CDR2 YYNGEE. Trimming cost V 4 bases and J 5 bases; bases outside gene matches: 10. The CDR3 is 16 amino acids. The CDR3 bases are TGTGCCAGCAGCCCAAACCGCGGGGGGGCCAACAATGAGCAGTTCTTC. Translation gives CASSPNRGGANNEQFF. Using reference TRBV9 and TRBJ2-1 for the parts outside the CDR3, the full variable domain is DSGVTQTPKHLITATGQRVTLRCSPRSGDLSVYWYQQSLDQGLQFLIQYYNGEERAKGNILERFSAQQFPDLHSELNLSSLELGDSALYFCASSPNRGGANNEQFFGPGTRLTVL.

DNA of the CDR3: TGTGCCATCAGTGAGTCAGCGGGGGCACACGAGCAGTACTTC. Translated: CAISESAGAHEQYF. V is TRBV10-3 and J is TRBJ2-7; 8 nucleotides align to TRBD2. CDR1 ENHRY and CDR2 SYGVKD come from the germline V gene. The J segment lost 5 bases and the V segment lost 0 bases, leaving 3 bases of the junction unmatched. The length of the CDR3 is 14 residues.